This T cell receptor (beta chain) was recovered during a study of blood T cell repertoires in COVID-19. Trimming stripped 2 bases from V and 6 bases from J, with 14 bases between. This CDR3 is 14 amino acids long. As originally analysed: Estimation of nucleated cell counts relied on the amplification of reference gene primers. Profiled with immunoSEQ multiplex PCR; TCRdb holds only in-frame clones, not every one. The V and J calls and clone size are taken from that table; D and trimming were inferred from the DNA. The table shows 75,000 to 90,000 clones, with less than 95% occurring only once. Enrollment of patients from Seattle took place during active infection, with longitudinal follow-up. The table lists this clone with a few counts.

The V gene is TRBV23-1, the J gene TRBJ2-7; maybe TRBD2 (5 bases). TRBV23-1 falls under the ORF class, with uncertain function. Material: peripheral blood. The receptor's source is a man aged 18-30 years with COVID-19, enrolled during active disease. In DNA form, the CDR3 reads TGCGCCAGCAGTCAAGGGTCTAGCCGGGGCGAGCAGTACTTC. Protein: CASSQGSSRGEQYF.